What follows is one T cell receptor beta chain and its context. TCRdb's copy holds only in-frame clones and misses some; the assay was immunoSEQ multiplex PCR. Of 100,000 or so clones listed, approximately 58% were seen once; the top ten hold about 40%. V lost 5 bases and J lost 1, with 11 bases in between. The CDR3 runs to 14 residues. The germline CDR1 and CDR2 sequences are SGHTA and FQGNSA. This sample stems from a study of cytotoxic CD8 clonotypes in ibrutinib-treated CLL. Study information: Investigators collected response samples after a median approximately twelve months of treatment, range 6 to 36.

This clonotype originated in a human donor with chronic lymphocytic leukemia. The sample in question was PBMCs, obtained after 24 months of ibrutinib treatment. This chain uses TRBV7-2 with TRBJ1-1, with D unclear. CDR3 coding DNA: TGTGCCAGCAGCCCCAGGCCGGAGAACACTGAAGCTTTCTTT. It translates to CASSPRPENTEAFF. The complete variable domain, with remaining parts taken from reference TRBV7-2 and TRBJ1-1, reads GAGVSQSPSNKVTEKGKDVELRCDPISGHTALYWYRQSLGQGLEFLIYFQGNSAPDKSGLPSDRFSAERTGGSVSTLTIQRTQQEDSAVYLCASSPRPENTEAFFGQGTRLTVV.